These 21 T cell receptor beta chains were all obtained from the same sample, sequenced in a study of shared clonotypes between healthy human individuals. Clones were sequenced by immunoSEQ multiplex PCR, and TCRdb holds only the in-frame ones, with some missing. The sample shows more than 2 million clones, almost 96% of them seen only once. Specimen: naive CD4+ T cells sorted from blood. Subset denoted: CD45RA+ positively selected. The receptor set was obtained from a man younger than 35 in good health.

In nucleotides, the CDR3 is TGTGCCACAGGACTAGCGGGGGGGAGCTCCTACAATGAGCAGTTCTTC. Translating it yields CATGLAGGSSYNEQFF. This chain uses TRBV18 with TRBJ2-1; TRBD2 matches at 15 bases. The trim removed 10 bases at V and 0 bases at J, leaving 4 bases unmatched. CDR1 KGHSH and CDR2 LQKENI come from the germline V gene. CDR3 length: 16 amino acids.

The V call is TRBV7-2, the J call TRBJ1-2; D gene uncertain. V was pared by 5 bases and J by 5 bases, with 15 bases between. Germline loops: CDR1 SGHTA, CDR2 FQGNSA. The CDR3 runs to 14 residues. CDR3 coding DNA: TGTGCCAGCAGCCCAGCTTGGGAAGCGTATGGCTACACCTTC. It encodes CASSPAWEAYGYTF.

The chain links TRBV4-1 to TRBJ1-5; no definite D call. This CDR3 has 14 amino acids. With 5 bases removed from V and 4 bases from J, the gap between germline ends came to 12 bases. Germline assignment: CDR1 MGHRA and CDR2 YSYEKL. The CDR3 bases are TGCGCCAGCAGCTTAAGCCGGGGTAATCAGCCCCAGCATTTT. Residues: CASSLSRGNQPQHF.

The J gene is TRBJ2-1, the V gene TRBV6-1; D is ambiguous. Germline loops: CDR1 MNHNS, CDR2 SASEGT. The CDR3 has 16 residues. V lost 4 bases and J lost 5, with 18 bases in between. The CDR3 protein is CASSGLSDRYNNEQFF. The CDR3 coding sequence is TGTGCCAGCAGTGGTCTATCGGATCGGTATAACAATGAGCAGTTCTTC.

V and J are TRBV6-6 and TRBJ2-7; 7 bases are shared with TRBD1. CDR1 and CDR2 (germline): MNHNY, SVGAGI (reference sequence). With V trimmed by 6 bases and J by 3 bases, 8 bases remained unmatched. This CDR3 is built from 14 residues. In nucleotides, the CDR3 is TGTGCCAGCAGCCTAGGGACAGAGTTCTACGAGCAGTACTTC. Translation: CASSLGTEFYEQYF.

The chain uses TRBV5-4 and TRBJ1-1, with unresolved D. V lost 5 bases and J 6 bases, leaving 14 bases between the germline ends. The CDR3 extends over 13 amino acids. Germline CDR1 SGHNT, CDR2 YYREEE (reference sequence). DNA of the CDR3: TGTGCCAGCAGAGCGGTAAACGGGCCTGAAGCTTTCTTT. This translates into CASRAVNGPEAFF.

The J gene is TRBJ2-2, the V gene TRBV25-1; D call uncertain. V was pared by 6 bases and J by 6 bases, with 11 bases between. CDR3 size: 13 residues. Per the germline V gene, CDR1 is MGHDK and CDR2 is SYGVNS. CDR3 sequence reads: CASREREAGELFF. CDR3 coding DNA: TGTGCCAGCAGGGAAAGAGAGGCCGGGGAGCTGTTTTTT.

The chain employs TRBV27 and TRBJ1-5; weak D call: TRBD1 (5 bases). V was shortened by 1 base and J by 3 bases, with 10 bases between the two germline ends. The CDR3 length is 15 residues. CDR1 is MNHEY and CDR2 is SMNVEV in the germline V gene (reference sequence). The CDR3 protein is CASSLLGDNNQPQHF. The CDR3 bases are TGTGCCAGCAGTTTATTGGGGGATAACAATCAGCCCCAGCATTTT.

The V call is TRBV18, the J call TRBJ2-7; possible D gene TRBD2, 6 bases. This CDR3 is built from 15 residues. Trimming took off 1 base at V and 2 bases at J, with 12 bases between the two ends. The germline V gene encodes CDR1 KGHSH and CDR2 LQKENI. CDR3 residues: CASSPLSGSPYEQYF. The CDR3 DNA reads as TGTGCCAGCTCACCACTTTCCGGGAGCCCCTACGAGCAGTACTTC. Complete variable domain (other parts from reference TRBV18 and TRBJ2-7): NAGVMQNPRHLVRRRGQEARLRCSPMKGHSHVYWYRQLPEEGLKFMVYLQKENIIDESGMPKERFSAEFPKEGPSILRIQQVVRGDSAAYFCASSPLSGSPYEQYFGPGTRLTVT.

The V and J genes are TRBV6-1 and TRBJ1-2; no clear D. With 6 bases removed from V and 4 bases from J, the gap between germline ends came to 21 bases. CDR1 is MNHNS, CDR2 SASEGT, per germline. The length of the CDR3 is 16 residues. Written as DNA, the CDR3 is TGTGCCAGCAGCGAAAGCACCAGGCAGCCTCCCTATGGCTACACCTTC. It yields the protein CASSESTRQPPYGYTF.

The table lists this clone with a count of one. The chain carries TRBV6-5 and TRBJ2-7; 10 bases match TRBD2. The germline CDR1 and CDR2 sequences are MNHEY and SVGAGI. The CDR3 loop spans 16 amino acids. The trim removed 2 bases at V and 5 bases at J, leaving 9 bases unmatched. The CDR3 loop reads CASSYPEREGVHEQYF. The CDR3 DNA reads TGTGCCAGCAGTTACCCTGAGCGGGAGGGAGTCCACGAGCAGTACTTC.

V and J are TRBV6-6 and TRBJ2-3; TRBD1 matches at 7 bases. The germline V gene encodes CDR1 MNHNY and CDR2 SVGAGI (reference sequence). The CDR3 spans 14 residues. The V and J ends lost 8 bases and 1 base, in that order; junction bases with no gene match: 6. CDR3 loop: CASGQASRTDTQYF. The CDR3, as DNA: TGTGCCAGCGGACAGGCTAGCCGCACAGATACGCAGTATTTT.

CDR3 loop: CASSSTLGQGINQFF. DNA of the CDR3: TGCGCCAGCAGCTCCACTCTCGGACAGGGCATTAATCAGTTCTTC. The chain employs TRBV5-1 and TRBJ2-1; 8 bases map to TRBD1. Germline V CDR1 and CDR2: SGHRS, YFSETQ. The CDR3 sequence is 15 residues long. V shed 3 bases and J 13 bases; nucleotides not matched to a gene: 15.

This chain joins TRBV5-1 and TRBJ1-1, with D tentatively TRBD1 (5 bases). Germline V gene lookup returns CDR1 SGHRS and CDR2 YFSETQ. The CDR3 contains 14 residues. The V end lost 4 bases, the J end lost 11 bases, and 21 bases lay between the germline ends. The CDR3, as DNA: TGCGCCAGCAGCACCAGGGAACCCCCTAGTTTGGCTTTCTTT. This encodes CASSTREPPSLAFF.

In its sample, this clone was seen a few times. The V and J genes are TRBV7-9 and TRBJ1-5; D possibly corresponds to TRBD1 (6 bases). Trimming removed 5 bases from V and 4 bases from J, with 12 bases in between. This CDR3 region has 14 residues. Germline V gene sequence: CDR1 SEHNR, CDR2 FQNEAQ (reference sequence). The CDR3 DNA is TGTGCCAGCAGCACCGGACAGCCTAATCAGCCCCAGCATTTT. As protein: CASSTGQPNQPQHF.

The rearrangement links TRBV7-8 to TRBJ1-5; no firm D call. V dropped 4 bases and J dropped 1 base, with 8 bases sitting between them. Germline CDR1 is SGHVS and CDR2 is FQNEAQ. The CDR3 runs 14 residues. CDR3 nucleotide sequence: TGTGCCAGCAGCTACTACGGCAGCAATCAGCCCCAGCATTTT. Translated: CASSYYGSNQPQHF.

V gene TRBV2 combines with J gene TRBJ2-3; D remains unclear. Trimming removed 0 bases at V and 3 bases at J, with 10 bases between. Germline V gene sequence: CDR1 SNHLY, CDR2 FYNNEI. The CDR3 spans 15 residues. CDR3 amino acids: CASSEAGVQTDTQYF. The DNA for the CDR3 is TGTGCCAGCAGTGAAGCAGGAGTTCAGACAGATACGCAGTATTTT.

The chain uses TRBV29-1 and TRBJ2-1, with 9 bases identical to TRBD1. The CDR3 contains 13 residues. With V trimmed by 4 bases and J by 5 bases, 3 bases remained unmatched. Germline loops: CDR1 SQVTM, CDR2 ANQGSEA. CDR3 protein: CSVGQGGNNEQFF. CDR3 in DNA: TGCAGCGTTGGACAGGGGGGAAACAATGAGCAGTTCTTC.

V gene TRBV27 combines with J gene TRBJ1-2; 12 nucleotides match TRBD1. The CDR3 consists of 16 residues. V lost 7 bases and J lost 4; bases outside the gene matches: 10. Germline CDR1 reads MNHEY; CDR2 reads SMNVEV (reference sequence). CDR3 nucleotides: TGTGCCAGCAAGGGACAGGGGGCTTCTTCATTCTATGGCTACACCTTC. Encoded protein: CASKGQGASSFYGYTF.

To note about this clone: At one end the junction does not follow the germline gene, possibly because of a read error. This chain joins TRBV5-1 and TRBJ2-7; possibly TRBD2 for D (5 bases). Germline loops: CDR1 SGHRS, CDR2 YFSETQ. The CDR3 is 13 amino acids. The CDR3 DNA reads TGCGCCAGCAGCCCACTAGAGTCCTTCGAGCAGTACTTC. Translated: CASSPLESFEQYF.

This chain connects TRBV6-5 to TRBJ1-1; D gene uncertain. This CDR3 contains 14 residues. Trimming removed 7 bases at V and 0 bases at J, with 12 bases between. CDR1 is MNHEY, CDR2 SVGAGI, per germline. The CDR3 sequence: CASKGRTVNTEAFF. DNA of the CDR3: TGTGCCAGCAAAGGCCGGACGGTGAACACTGAAGCTTTCTTT.